The 31 T cell receptor beta chains below were found in one sample sequenced in a study of CD8 T cells in ankylosing spondylitis (dated by TCRdb to about 2017). What the authors observed across the whole study: A TCR beta motif made up of several highly homologous amino acid variants appeared to be characteristic of blood from ankylosing spondylitis patients.

The library was built by means of 5' RACE. Instrument on record: Illumina HiSeq 2500. The raw public reads went through TCRdb reprocessing: fastp at Q25, MiXCR clone calling, in-frame beta chains kept. For every CDR3 protein sequence, its rows merge into one entry that carries the most common genes and DNA. In all, the sample holds 220,000 or so distinct CDR3 sequences, and 15% to 20% of those were seen once. The top ten constitute approximately 46% of the sample. No antigen is known for these receptors. The sample comprised blood, either unsorted or a sorted T cell fraction (not recorded which). All receptors derive from a male donor with ankylosing spondylitis.

In this sample, this clonotype turned up a few times. The gene calls are TRBV27 and TRBJ2-7; D may correspond to TRBD1 or TRBD2 (6 bases each). Between the trimmed V and J ends, which lost 3 bases and 2 bases, there was a span of 11 bases. Germline CDR1 and CDR2: MNHEY and SMNVEV (reference sequence). The CDR3 loop spans 14 amino acids. CDR3 DNA: TGTGCCAGCAGTTTCCGGGGGCCGACCTACGAGCAGTACTTC. This translates into CASSFRGPTYEQYF.

This clonotype appeared a few times. The V call is TRBV11-2, the J call TRBJ1-4; 9 bases are shared with TRBD1. The V segment lost 1 base and the J segment 8 bases; nucleotides outside the gene matches: 11. Germline assignment: CDR1 SGHAT and CDR2 FQNNGV. This CDR3 has 17 amino acids. CDR3 bases: TGTGCCAGCAGCTTAGGGTTTCCGGGACAGGGTCTAGAAAAACTGTTTTTT. Its translation is CASSLGFPGQGLEKLFF.

The chain has TRBV11-2 and TRBJ2-7; 13 nucleotides agree with TRBD2. CDR1 is SGHAT and CDR2 is FQNNGV in the germline V gene. The trim removed 0 bases at V and 3 bases at J, leaving 14 bases unmatched. The CDR3 spans 20 residues. Here the CDR3 DNA reads TGTGCCAGCAGCTTAGATGATCGGACTAGCGGGAGTAAGGGAGGCTACGAGCAGTACTTC. Its protein product is CASSLDDRTSGSKGGYEQYF.

V usage is TRBV7-9 and J usage is TRBJ1-3; possible D gene TRBD1, 6 bases. The CDR3 consists of 14 residues. Deletions cut 7 bases from V and 10 bases from J, with 20 bases between. CDR1 SEHNR and CDR2 FQNEAQ come from the germline V gene (reference sequence). The CDR3 loop reads CASTPTGGIETIYF. In DNA, the CDR3 is TGTGCCAGCACCCCGACAGGAGGCATTGAAACCATATATTTT.

With respect to this clonotype: A read error may explain this, as a much larger clone is one base away. J is TRBJ2-5 and V is TRBV27; D uncertain. CDR3 length: 11 residues. V dropped 1 base and J dropped 5 bases, with 2 bases sitting between them. Germline CDR1 and CDR2: MNHEY and SMNVEV (reference sequence). The CDR3 loop reads CASSLWETQYF. The CDR3 DNA reads as TGTGCCAGCAGTTTATGGGAGACCCAGTACTTC.

J is TRBJ1-3 and V is TRBV27; D possibly corresponds to TRBD1 (5 bases). The germline V gene encodes CDR1 MNHEY and CDR2 SMNVEV (reference sequence). Trimming took 5 bases from V and 4 from J, leaving 12 bases between them. CDR3 size: 14 residues. In nucleotides, the CDR3 is TGTGCCAGCAGTGGGGACTTAGAAGGAAACACCATATATTTT. Translation gives CASSGDLEGNTIYF.

The chain has TRBV13 and TRBJ1-1; TRBD1 aligns across 8 bases. Trimming took 0 bases from V and 8 from J; bases not matched to a gene: 11. The CDR3 runs 16 residues. Germline V gene sequence: CDR1 PRHDT, CDR2 FYEKMQ (reference sequence). CDR3 residues: CASSLGGSIRTGEAFF. For the CDR3, the DNA is TGTGCCAGCAGCTTAGGGGGTAGTATCCGGACAGGGGAAGCTTTCTTT.

This clonotype was counted ten times or more. The chain carries TRBV29-1 and TRBJ2-1, with D unclear. The CDR3 is 14 residues long. V lost 4 bases, J lost 9 bases, and 19 bases lay in between. CDR1 is SQVTM and CDR2 is ANQGSEA in the germline V gene. CDR3 region: CSVASSGLGGEQFF. Here the CDR3 DNA reads TGCAGCGTTGCGTCTAGTGGGTTGGGCGGTGAGCAGTTCTTC.

This sequence joins TRBV19 and TRBJ2-7; perhaps TRBD1 as D (6 bases). There are 15 residues in the CDR3. From germline, CDR1 is LNHDA and CDR2 SQIVND (reference sequence). Trimming stripped 4 bases from V and 5 bases from J, with 18 bases between. In DNA form, the CDR3 reads TGTGCCAGTAGTACTTCCTCCGGGACACGTAACGAGCAGTACTTC. It specifies CASSTSSGTRNEQYF.

DNA of the CDR3: TGTGCCAGCAGCCAAGTTTGGGACTACGGCTACAATGAGCAGTTCTTC. Protein product: CASSQVWDYGYNEQFF. The chain employs TRBV3-1 and TRBJ2-1; 7 nucleotides align to TRBD2. Germline V gene data show CDR1 as LGHDT and CDR2 as YNNKEL (reference sequence). The CDR3 totals 16 residues. The trim removed 1 base at V and 3 bases at J, leaving 6 bases unmatched.

This clonotype was seen a few times. The chain employs TRBV5-1 and TRBJ2-1; 13 bases align to TRBD2. CDR1 is SGHRS, CDR2 YFSETQ, per germline. Germline trimming cut 0 bases from V and 3 bases from J; bases unmatched to any gene: 6. The CDR3 extends over 18 amino acids. The CDR3 reads CASSLEGLAGTNYNEQFF. In DNA form, the CDR3 reads TGCGCCAGCAGCTTGGAGGGACTAGCGGGGACTAACTACAATGAGCAGTTCTTC.

This chain connects TRBV20-1 to TRBJ2-3, with 12 bases matching TRBD2. CDR1 is DFQATT and CDR2 is SNEGSKA in the germline V gene (reference sequence). CDR3 length: 17 residues. J lost 5 bases, V lost 5 bases, and 14 bases had no gene match. The CDR3 DNA reads TGCAGTGCTGACGACTCGGCTAGCGGGGGGGCGGGAGATACGCAGTATTTT. It translates to CSADDSASGGAGDTQYF.

In its sample, this clonotype was seen many times. This rearrangement joins TRBV11-2 to TRBJ2-3, with 11 bases lining up with TRBD2. CDR3 length equals 16 residues. J gave up 5 bases and V 0 bases, and 4 bases lay outside the gene matches. Germline-derived CDR1 and CDR2 are SGHAT and FQNNGV. In DNA form, the CDR3 reads TGTGCCAGCAGCTTAGATGTGGGACTAGCGGTAGATACGCAGTATTTT. As protein: CASSLDVGLAVDTQYF. The entire variable domain, with the rest obtained from reference TRBV11-2 and TRBJ2-3, is as follows: EAGVAQSPRYKIIEKRQSVAFWCNPISGHATLYWYQQILGQGPKLLIQFQNNGVVDDSQLPKDRFSAERLKGVDSTLKIQPAKLEDSAVYLCASSLDVGLAVDTQYFGPGTRLTVL.

In DNA, the CDR3 is TGTGCCAGCAGCTTGGAAGGGGGGGCGCGAAGCGGGGAGCTGTTTTTT. Translated, it gives CASSLEGGARSGELFF. This sequence joins TRBV5-6 and TRBJ2-2; perhaps TRBD2 as D (7 bases). The germline V gene has CDR1 SGHDT and CDR2 YYEEEE. The V end lost 0 bases, the J end lost 7 bases, and 16 bases lay between the germline ends. The CDR3 length is 16 residues.

This CDR3 is CASSQLAGVFYNEQFF. The CDR3 bases are TGTGCCAGCAGCCAACTAGCGGGAGTATTCTACAATGAGCAGTTCTTC. The chain couples TRBV14 to TRBJ2-1; 10 bases are a match to TRBD2. The germline V gene encodes CDR1 SGHDN and CDR2 FVKESK. CDR3 length: 16 residues. V shed 2 bases and J 3 bases; nucleotides not matched to a gene: 4.

The chain recombines TRBV27 with TRBJ2-1; weak D call: TRBD1 (7 bases). Trimming took off 3 bases at V and 6 bases at J, with 12 bases between the two ends. CDR1 is MNHEY, CDR2 SMNVEV, per germline (reference sequence). The CDR3 has 14 residues. The CDR3 DNA is TGTGCCAGCAGTTTTCAGGGGGGCTTCAATGAGCAGTTCTTC. This codes for CASSFQGGFNEQFF.

This rearrangement joins TRBV20-1 to TRBJ2-7, with D maybe TRBD2 (6 bases). The CDR3 runs 15 residues. CDR1 DFQATT and CDR2 SNEGSKA come from the germline V gene (reference sequence). The V and J ends lost 3 bases and 7 bases respectively, with 22 bases between them. The CDR3: CSARKEGFHPREQYF. Written as DNA, the CDR3 is TGCAGTGCTAGGAAGGAGGGCTTTCATCCTAGAGAGCAGTACTTC.

This clonotype was counted once. This chain connects TRBV27 to TRBJ2-1; D perhaps matches TRBD1 (5 bases). This CDR3 comprises 14 residues. The V and J ends lost 3 bases and 9 bases respectively, with 15 bases between them. Germline V lookup: CDR1 MNHEY, CDR2 SMNVEV (reference sequence). CDR3 DNA: TGTGCCAGCAGTTTGGGGCTTGGTCTGCGTGAGCAGTTCTTC. As protein: CASSLGLGLREQFF.

This clonotype was detected a few times. The rearrangement joins TRBV3-1 to TRBJ2-6; D gene ambiguous. V shed 0 bases and J shed 0 bases, with 12 bases lying between them. CDR1 and CDR2 (germline): LGHDT, YNNKEL (reference sequence). CDR3 length equals 18 residues. The CDR3 bases are TGTGCCAGCAGCCAAGATTTGGAGCGAGACTCTGGGGCCAACGTCCTGACTTTC. This encodes CASSQDLERDSGANVLTF.

This clonotype was counted between two and nine times. The chain has TRBV7-2 and TRBJ2-1, with D uncertain. The CDR3 is 11 residues long. V lost 3 bases to trimming and J lost 7 bases, with 4 bases between them. In germline, CDR1 is SGHTA, CDR2 FQGNSA. DNA for the CDR3: TGTGCCAGCAGCTTTTGGAATGAGCAGTTCTTC. Protein product: CASSFWNEQFF. Looking up the rest from reference TRBV7-2 and TRBJ2-1 gives the full variable domain: GAGVSQSPSNKVTEKGKDVELRCDPISGHTALYWYRQSLGQGLEFLIYFQGNSAPDKSGLPSDRFSAERTGGSVSTLTIQRTQQEDSAVYLCASSFWNEQFFGPGTRLTVL.

The chain employs TRBV7-9 and TRBJ2-7, with D maybe TRBD2 (5 bases). The CDR3 sequence is 14 residues long. Deletions cut 5 bases from V and 3 bases from J, with 14 bases between. CDR1 and CDR2 (germline): SEHNR, FQNEAQ (reference sequence). The CDR3 region is CASSGPNRGYEQYF. CDR3 DNA sequence: TGTGCCAGCAGCGGGCCGAATCGGGGCTACGAGCAGTACTTC.

This clonotype turned up a few times. The J gene is TRBJ2-3, the V gene TRBV20-1, with a weak D call TRBD2 (5 bases). The V end was cut by 5 bases, the J end by 6 bases, with 21 bases between. The CDR3 sequence is 15 residues long. CDR1 is DFQATT and CDR2 is SNEGSKA in the germline V gene (reference sequence). The CDR3 region has the DNA TGCAGTGCTCTTCCGGAGGAGGAGGTGTGGGATACGCAGTATTTT. This gives the protein CSALPEEEVWDTQYF.

The chain is built from TRBV27 and TRBJ2-5; D unresolved. The CDR3 consists of 13 residues. Trimming stripped 1 base from V and 5 bases from J, with 8 bases between. Germline CDR1 MNHEY, CDR2 SMNVEV (reference sequence). DNA of the CDR3: TGTGCCAGCAGTTTATTAGACTCTGAGACCCAGTACTTC. This gives the protein CASSLLDSETQYF.

There are many counts of this clonotype. The chain is built from TRBV12-3 or TRBV12-4 and TRBJ1-1; D uncertain. V gave up 1 base and J gave up 8 bases, with 5 bases separating them. The CDR3 sequence is 11 residues long. The CDR3 reads CASSLGSEAFF. The CDR3 DNA sequence: TGTGCCAGCAGTTTAGGGTCGGAAGCTTTCTTT.

On this clonotype itself: One end of the junction does not line up with germline, which may come from a read error. The chain links TRBV12-3 or TRBV12-4 to TRBJ2-1; D is unresolved. This CDR3 contains 17 residues. The CDR3 loop reads CTSSSGEVLSSYNEQFF. As DNA, the CDR3 is TGTACCAGCAGCTCCGGTGAGGTCCTGAGCTCCTACAATGAGCAGTTCTTC.

The rearrangement links TRBV24-1 to TRBJ1-1; D is unresolved. The CDR3 spans 12 residues. The V end lost 3 bases, the J end lost 1 base, and 2 bases lay between the germline ends. CDR1 KGHDR and CDR2 SFDVKD come from the germline V gene. The CDR3 here is CATSDQNTEAFF. The CDR3 nucleotides are TGTGCCACCAGTGATCAGAACACTGAAGCTTTCTTT.

This clonotype was picked up a small number of times. The V and J genes are TRBV7-9 and TRBJ2-7; D is uncertain. This CDR3 has 14 amino acids. V lost 5 bases and J 1 base, leaving 12 bases between the germline ends. Germline V gene sequence: CDR1 SEHNR, CDR2 FQNEAQ (reference sequence). CDR3 coding DNA: TGTGCCAGCAGCCCGGACGGTCAGTCCTACGAGCAGTACTTC. Protein: CASSPDGQSYEQYF.

This clonotype occurred a few times. The CDR3 coding sequence is TGTGCCAGCAGGATGGACTGGGGGTCAGATACGCAGTATTTT. As protein: CASRMDWGSDTQYF. The chain joins TRBV6-1 to TRBJ2-3, with D possibly being TRBD1 or TRBD2 (5 bases each). In germline, CDR1 is MNHNS, CDR2 SASEGT. V was clipped by 6 bases and J by 4 bases, with 14 bases between them. CDR3 length equals 14 residues.

The J gene is TRBJ1-3, the V gene TRBV7-6; D unresolved. There are 13 residues in the CDR3. The ends were cut back, 1 base at V and 1 base at J, with 2 bases in the middle. Per the germline V gene, CDR1 is SGHVS and CDR2 is FNYEAQ. CDR3 in DNA: TGTGCCAGCAGCTTAGAATCTGGAAACACCATATATTTT. Its protein is CASSLESGNTIYF. Full variable domain (rest looked up from reference TRBV7-6 and TRBJ1-3): GAGVSQSPRYKVTKRGQDVALRCDPISGHVSLYWYRQALGQGPEFLTYFNYEAQQDKSGLPNDRFSAERPEGSISTLTIQRTEQRDSAMYRCASSLESGNTIYFGEGSWLTVV.

The chain links TRBV9 to TRBJ2-3, with a weak D call TRBD2 (6 bases). Germline CDR1 reads SGDLS; CDR2 reads YYNGEE. This CDR3 region has 17 residues. V was trimmed by 3 bases and J by 0 bases, leaving 17 bases between them. CDR3 nucleotide sequence: TGTGCCAGCAGCGCAGCCGGGGCGGGGTCTAGCACAGATACGCAGTATTTT. It encodes CASSAAGAGSSTDTQYF.

The rearrangement joins TRBV28 to TRBJ2-2, with D possibly matching TRBD2 (6 bases). The CDR3 has 15 amino acids. V shed 3 bases and J shed 4 bases, with 12 bases lying between them. CDR1 and CDR2 (germline): MDHEN, SYDVKM. This CDR3 is CASSFLGGGTGELFF. The CDR3 DNA reads as TGTGCCAGCAGTTTTCTGGGGGGAGGCACCGGGGAGCTGTTTTTT.